This TCR beta chain was sequenced in a study of T cell changes during pregnancy in multiple sclerosis. V gave up 3 bases and J gave up 9 bases, with 23 bases separating them. The CDR3 runs to 16 residues. Germline CDR1 and CDR2: MNHEY and SVGAGI. Sequenced by immunoSEQ multiplex PCR; TCRdb stores in-frame clones only, minus some. The sample contains about 32,000 clones, about 92% of which appear only once. The receptor was derived from a female donor with multiple sclerosis, enrolled in a pregnancy study. The sample was CD4+ T cells from peripheral blood mononuclear cells, taken in the second trimester of pregnancy. J is TRBJ1-1 and V is TRBV6-5, with TRBD1 as a possible D gene (6 bases). CDR3 nucleotide sequence: TGTGCCAGCAGTTATGGGCAGGGGAGCAGGGTTCTGAAAGCTTTCTTT. Translated, it gives CASSYGQGSRVLKAFF.